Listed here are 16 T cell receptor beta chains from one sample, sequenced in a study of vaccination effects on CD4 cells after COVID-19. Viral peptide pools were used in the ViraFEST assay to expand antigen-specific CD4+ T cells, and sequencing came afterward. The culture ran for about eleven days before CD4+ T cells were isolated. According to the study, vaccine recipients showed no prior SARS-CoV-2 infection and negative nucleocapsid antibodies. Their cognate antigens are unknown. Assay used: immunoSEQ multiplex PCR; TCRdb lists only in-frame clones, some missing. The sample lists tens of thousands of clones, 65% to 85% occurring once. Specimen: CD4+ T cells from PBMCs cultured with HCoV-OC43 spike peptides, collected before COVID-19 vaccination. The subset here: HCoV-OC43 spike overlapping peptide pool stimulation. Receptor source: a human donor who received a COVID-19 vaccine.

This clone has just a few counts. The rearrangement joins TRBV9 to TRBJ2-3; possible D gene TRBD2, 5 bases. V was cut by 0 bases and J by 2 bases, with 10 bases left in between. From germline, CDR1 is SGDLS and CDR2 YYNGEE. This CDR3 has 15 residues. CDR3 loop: CASSVALEVTDTQYF. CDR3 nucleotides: TGTGCCAGCAGCGTAGCTCTGGAGGTCACAGATACGCAGTATTTT.

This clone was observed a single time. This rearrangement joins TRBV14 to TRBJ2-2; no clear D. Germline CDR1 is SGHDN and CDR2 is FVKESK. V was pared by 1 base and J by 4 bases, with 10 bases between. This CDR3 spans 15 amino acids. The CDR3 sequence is CASSQVQASTGELFF. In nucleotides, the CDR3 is TGTGCCAGCAGCCAAGTTCAGGCCTCCACCGGGGAGCTGTTTTTT.

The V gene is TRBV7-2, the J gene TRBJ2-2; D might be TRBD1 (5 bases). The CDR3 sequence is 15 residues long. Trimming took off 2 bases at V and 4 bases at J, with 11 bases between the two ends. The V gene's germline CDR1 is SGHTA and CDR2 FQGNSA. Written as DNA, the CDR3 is TGTGCCAGCAGCTTACGGACACAGCTCACCGGGGAGCTGTTTTTT. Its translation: CASSLRTQLTGELFF.

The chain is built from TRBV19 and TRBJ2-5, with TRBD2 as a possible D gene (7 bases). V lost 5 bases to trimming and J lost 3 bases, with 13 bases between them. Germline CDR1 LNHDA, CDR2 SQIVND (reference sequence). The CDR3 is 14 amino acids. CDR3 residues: CASSARGAKETQYF. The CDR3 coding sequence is TGTGCCAGTAGTGCTCGGGGGGCCAAAGAGACCCAGTACTTC.

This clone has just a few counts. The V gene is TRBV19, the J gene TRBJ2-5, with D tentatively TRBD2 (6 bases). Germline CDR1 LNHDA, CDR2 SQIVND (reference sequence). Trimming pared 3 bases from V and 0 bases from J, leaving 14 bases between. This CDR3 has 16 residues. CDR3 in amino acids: CASSIQGGEDQETQYF. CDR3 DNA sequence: TGTGCCAGTAGTATTCAAGGCGGGGAGGACCAAGAGACCCAGTACTTC.

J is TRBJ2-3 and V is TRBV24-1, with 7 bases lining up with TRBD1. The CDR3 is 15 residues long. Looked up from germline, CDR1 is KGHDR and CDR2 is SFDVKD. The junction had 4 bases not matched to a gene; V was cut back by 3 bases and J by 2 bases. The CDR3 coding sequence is TGTGCCACCAGTGATCCGGGACAGACCACAGATACGCAGTATTTT. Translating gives CATSDPGQTTDTQYF.

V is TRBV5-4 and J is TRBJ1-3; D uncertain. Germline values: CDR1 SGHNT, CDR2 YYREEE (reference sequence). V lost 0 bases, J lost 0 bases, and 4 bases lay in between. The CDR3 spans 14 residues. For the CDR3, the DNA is TGTGCCAGCAGCTTGGACAGCTCTGGAAACACCATATATTTT. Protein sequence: CASSLDSSGNTIYF.

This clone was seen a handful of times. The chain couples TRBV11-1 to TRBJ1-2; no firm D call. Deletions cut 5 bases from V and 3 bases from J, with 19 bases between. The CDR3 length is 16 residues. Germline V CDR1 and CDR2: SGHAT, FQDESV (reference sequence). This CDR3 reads CASSENLQRIDYGYTF. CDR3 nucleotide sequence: TGTGCCAGCAGCGAAAACCTACAGAGGATCGACTATGGCTACACCTTC.

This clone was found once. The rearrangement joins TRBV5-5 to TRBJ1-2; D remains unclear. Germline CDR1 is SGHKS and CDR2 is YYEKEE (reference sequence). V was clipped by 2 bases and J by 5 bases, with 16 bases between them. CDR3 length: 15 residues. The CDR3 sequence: CASSFLGRMEYGYTF. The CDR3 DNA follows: TGTGCCAGCAGCTTTTTGGGTCGAATGGAGTATGGCTACACCTTC.

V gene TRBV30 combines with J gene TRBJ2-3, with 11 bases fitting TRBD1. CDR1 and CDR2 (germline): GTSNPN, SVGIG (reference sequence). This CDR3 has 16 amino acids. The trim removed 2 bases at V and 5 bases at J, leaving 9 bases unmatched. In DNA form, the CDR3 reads TGTGCCTGGAGTCCTCCGGGACAGGGGGTCGGAGATACGCAGTATTTT. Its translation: CAWSPPGQGVGDTQYF. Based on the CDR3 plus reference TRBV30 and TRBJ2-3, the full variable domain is SQTIHQWPATLVQPVGSPLSLECTVEGTSNPNLYWYRQAAGRGLQLLFYSVGIGQISSEVPQNLSASRPQDRQFILSSKKLLLSDSGFYLCAWSPPGQGVGDTQYFGPGTRLTVL.

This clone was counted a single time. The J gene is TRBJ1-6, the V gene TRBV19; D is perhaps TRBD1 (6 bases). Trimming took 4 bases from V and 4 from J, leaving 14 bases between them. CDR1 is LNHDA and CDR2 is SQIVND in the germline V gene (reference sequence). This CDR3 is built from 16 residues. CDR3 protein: CASSTRDIGYNSPLHF. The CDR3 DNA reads TGTGCCAGTAGTACCCGGGACATAGGATATAATTCACCCCTCCACTTT.

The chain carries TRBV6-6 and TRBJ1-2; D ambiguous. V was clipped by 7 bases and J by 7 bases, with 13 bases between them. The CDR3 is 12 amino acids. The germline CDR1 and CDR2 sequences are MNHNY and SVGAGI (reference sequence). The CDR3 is CASTHGKVGYTF. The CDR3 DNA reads TGTGCCAGCACCCACGGCAAAGTTGGCTACACCTTC.

DNA of the CDR3: TGTGCCAGCAGTTTAAGTCCATGGGGGACAGCGGACACTGAAGCTTTCTTT. Amino acid sequence: CASSLSPWGTADTEAFF. The chain is built from TRBV28 and TRBJ1-1; TRBD1 matches 7 bases. This CDR3 comprises 17 residues. Germline loops: CDR1 MDHEN, CDR2 SYDVKM. The V segment lost 2 bases and the J segment 3 bases; nucleotides outside the gene matches: 12. Drawing the rest from reference TRBV28 and TRBJ1-1, the complete variable domain is DVKVTQSSRYLVKRTGEKVFLECVQDMDHENMFWYRQDPGLGLRLIYFSYDVKMKEKGDIPEGYSVSREKKERFSLILESASTNQTSMYLCASSLSPWGTADTEAFFGQGTRLTVV.

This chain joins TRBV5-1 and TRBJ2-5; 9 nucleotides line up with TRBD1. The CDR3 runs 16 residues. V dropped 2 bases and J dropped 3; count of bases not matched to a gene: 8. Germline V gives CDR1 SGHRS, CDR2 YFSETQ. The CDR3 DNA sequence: TGCGCCAGCAGCTTAGGGACAGGGAGGTGGAAAGAGACCCAGTACTTC. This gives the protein CASSLGTGRWKETQYF.

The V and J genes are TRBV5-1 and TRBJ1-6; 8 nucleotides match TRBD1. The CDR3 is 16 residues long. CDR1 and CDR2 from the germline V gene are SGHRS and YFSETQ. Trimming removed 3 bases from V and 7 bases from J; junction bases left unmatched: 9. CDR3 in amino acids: CASSSTTGATNSPLHF. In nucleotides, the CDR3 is TGCGCCAGCAGCTCAACGACAGGGGCTACCAATTCACCCCTCCACTTT.

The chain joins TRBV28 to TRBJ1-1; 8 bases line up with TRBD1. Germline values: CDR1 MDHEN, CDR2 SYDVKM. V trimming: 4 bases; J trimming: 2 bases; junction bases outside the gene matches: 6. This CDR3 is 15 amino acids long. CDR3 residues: CASSSLQGANTEAFF. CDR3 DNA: TGTGCCAGCAGTTCACTTCAGGGGGCCAACACTGAAGCTTTCTTT. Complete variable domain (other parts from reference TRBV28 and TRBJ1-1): DVKVTQSSRYLVKRTGEKVFLECVQDMDHENMFWYRQDPGLGLRLIYFSYDVKMKEKGDIPEGYSVSREKKERFSLILESASTNQTSMYLCASSSLQGANTEAFFGQGTRLTVV.